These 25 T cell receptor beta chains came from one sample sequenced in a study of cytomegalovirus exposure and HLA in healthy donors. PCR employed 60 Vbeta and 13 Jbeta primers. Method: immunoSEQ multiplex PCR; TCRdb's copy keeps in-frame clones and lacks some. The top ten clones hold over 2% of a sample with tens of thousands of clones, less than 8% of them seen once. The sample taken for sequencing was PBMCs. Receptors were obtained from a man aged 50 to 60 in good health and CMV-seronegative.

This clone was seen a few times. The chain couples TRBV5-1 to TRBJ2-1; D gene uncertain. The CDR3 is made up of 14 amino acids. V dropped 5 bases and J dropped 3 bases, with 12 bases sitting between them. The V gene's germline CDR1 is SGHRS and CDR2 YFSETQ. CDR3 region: CASRPGENYNEQFF. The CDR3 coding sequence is TGCGCCAGCAGGCCCGGAGAAAACTACAATGAGCAGTTCTTC. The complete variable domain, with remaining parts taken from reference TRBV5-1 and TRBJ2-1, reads KAGVTQTPRYLIKTRGQQVTLSCSPISGHRSVSWYQQTPGQGLQFLFEYFSETQRNKGNFPGRFSGRQFSNSRSEMNVSTLELGDSALYLCASRPGENYNEQFFGPGTRLTVL.

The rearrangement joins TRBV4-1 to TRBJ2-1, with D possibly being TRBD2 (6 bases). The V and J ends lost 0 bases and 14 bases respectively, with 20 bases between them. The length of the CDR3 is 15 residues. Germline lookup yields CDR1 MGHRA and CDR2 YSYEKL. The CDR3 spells CASSQEGGLLTSEFF. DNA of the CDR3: TGCGCCAGCAGCCAAGAGGGAGGACTCCTGACCTCGGAGTTCTTC.

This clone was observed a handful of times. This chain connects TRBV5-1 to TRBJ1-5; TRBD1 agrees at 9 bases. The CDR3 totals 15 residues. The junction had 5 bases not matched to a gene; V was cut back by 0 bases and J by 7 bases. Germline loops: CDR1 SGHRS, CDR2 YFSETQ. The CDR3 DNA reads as TGCGCCAGCAGCTTGGAGGGGACAGGGTACCAGCCCCAGCATTTT. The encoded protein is CASSLEGTGYQPQHF.

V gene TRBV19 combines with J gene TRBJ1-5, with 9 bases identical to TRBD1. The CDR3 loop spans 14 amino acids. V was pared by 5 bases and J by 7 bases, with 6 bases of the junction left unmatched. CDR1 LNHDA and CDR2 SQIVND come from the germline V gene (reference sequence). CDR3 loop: CASSPRTGAQPQHF. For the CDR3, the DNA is TGTGCCAGTAGTCCCCGGACAGGGGCACAGCCCCAGCATTTT.

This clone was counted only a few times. CDR3 sequence reads: CASSPQGGETQYF. CDR3 bases: TGTGCCAGCTCACCCCAGGGGGGAGAGACCCAGTACTTC. The rearrangement joins TRBV18 to TRBJ2-5; D perhaps matches TRBD1 (7 bases). Trimming left V 3 bases short and J 4 bases short, with 9 bases between. Germline V gene data show CDR1 as KGHSH and CDR2 as LQKENI. This CDR3 comprises 13 residues.

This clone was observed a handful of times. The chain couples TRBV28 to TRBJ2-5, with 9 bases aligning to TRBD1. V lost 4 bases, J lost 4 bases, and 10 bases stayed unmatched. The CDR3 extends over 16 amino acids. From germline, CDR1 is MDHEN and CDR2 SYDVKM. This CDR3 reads CASSSPGQGVRETQYF. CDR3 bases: TGTGCCAGCAGTTCACCGGGACAGGGTGTCCGAGAGACCCAGTACTTC.

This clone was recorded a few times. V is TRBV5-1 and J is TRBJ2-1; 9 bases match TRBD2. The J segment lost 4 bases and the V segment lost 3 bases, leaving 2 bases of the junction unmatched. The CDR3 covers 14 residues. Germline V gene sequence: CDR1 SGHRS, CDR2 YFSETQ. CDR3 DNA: TGCGCCAGCAGCTCTAGCGGGGCTTACAATGAGCAGTTCTTC. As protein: CASSSSGAYNEQFF.

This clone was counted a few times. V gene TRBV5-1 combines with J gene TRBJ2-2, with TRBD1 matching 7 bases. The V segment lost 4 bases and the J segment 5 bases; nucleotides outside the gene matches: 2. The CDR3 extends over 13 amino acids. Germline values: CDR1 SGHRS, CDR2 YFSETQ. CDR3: CASSLTGTGELFF. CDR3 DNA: TGCGCCAGCAGCCTGACAGGGACCGGGGAGCTGTTTTTT.

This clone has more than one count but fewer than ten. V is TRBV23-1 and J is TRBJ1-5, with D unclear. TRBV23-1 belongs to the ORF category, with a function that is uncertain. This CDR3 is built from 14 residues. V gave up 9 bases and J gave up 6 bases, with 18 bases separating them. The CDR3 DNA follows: TGCGCCAGGGTGCGGGGTACGAGAGGTCAGCCCCAGCATTTT. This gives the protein CARVRGTRGQPQHF.

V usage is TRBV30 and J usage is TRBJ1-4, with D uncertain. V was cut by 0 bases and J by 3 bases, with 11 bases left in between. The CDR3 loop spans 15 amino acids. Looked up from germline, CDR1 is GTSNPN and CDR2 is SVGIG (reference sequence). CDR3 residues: CAWSVGLEANEKLFF. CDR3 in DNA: TGTGCCTGGAGTGTAGGCCTGGAGGCTAATGAAAAACTGTTTTTT.

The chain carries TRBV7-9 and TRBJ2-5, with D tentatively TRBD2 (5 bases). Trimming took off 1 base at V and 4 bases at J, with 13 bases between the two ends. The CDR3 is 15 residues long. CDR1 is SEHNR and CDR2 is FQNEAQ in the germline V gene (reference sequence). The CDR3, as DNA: TGTGCCAGCAGCTTAGTGGACGGGGTTAGAGAGACCCAGTACTTC. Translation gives CASSLVDGVRETQYF.

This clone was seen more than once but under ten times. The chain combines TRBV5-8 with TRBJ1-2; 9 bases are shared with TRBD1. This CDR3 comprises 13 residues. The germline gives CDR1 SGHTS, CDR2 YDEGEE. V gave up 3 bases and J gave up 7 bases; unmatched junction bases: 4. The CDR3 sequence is CASSWDRAPGYTF. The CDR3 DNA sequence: TGTGCCAGCAGCTGGGACAGGGCTCCTGGCTACACCTTC.

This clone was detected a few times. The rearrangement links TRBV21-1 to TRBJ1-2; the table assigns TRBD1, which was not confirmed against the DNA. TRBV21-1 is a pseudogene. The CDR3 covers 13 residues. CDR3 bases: TGTGCCAGCAGCAATTTGACAGGGACTGGCTACACCTTC. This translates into CASSNLTGTGYTF.

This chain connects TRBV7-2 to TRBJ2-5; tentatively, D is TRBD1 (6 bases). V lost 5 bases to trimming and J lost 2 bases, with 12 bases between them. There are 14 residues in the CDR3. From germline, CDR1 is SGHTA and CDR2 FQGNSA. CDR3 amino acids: CASSVDRNQETQYF. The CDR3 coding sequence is TGTGCCAGCAGCGTCGACAGGAATCAAGAGACCCAGTACTTC.

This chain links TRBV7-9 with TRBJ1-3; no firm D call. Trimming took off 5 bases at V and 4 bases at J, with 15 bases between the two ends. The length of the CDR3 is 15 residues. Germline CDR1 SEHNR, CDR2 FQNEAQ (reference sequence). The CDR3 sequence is CASSKEVNRGNTIYF. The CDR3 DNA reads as TGTGCCAGCAGCAAAGAGGTCAATCGGGGAAACACCATATATTTT.

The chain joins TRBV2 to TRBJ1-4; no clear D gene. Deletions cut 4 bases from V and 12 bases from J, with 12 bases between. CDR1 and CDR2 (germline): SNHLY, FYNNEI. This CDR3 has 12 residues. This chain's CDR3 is CASSVQRWELFF. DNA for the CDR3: TGTGCCAGCAGTGTTCAGAGGTGGGAACTGTTTTTT. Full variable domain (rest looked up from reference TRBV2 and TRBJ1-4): EPEVTQTPSHQVTQMGQEVILRCVPISNHLYFYWYRQILGQKVEFLVSFYNNEISEKSEIFDDQFSVERPDGSNFTLKIRSTKLEDSAMYFCASSVQRWELFFGSGTQLSVL.

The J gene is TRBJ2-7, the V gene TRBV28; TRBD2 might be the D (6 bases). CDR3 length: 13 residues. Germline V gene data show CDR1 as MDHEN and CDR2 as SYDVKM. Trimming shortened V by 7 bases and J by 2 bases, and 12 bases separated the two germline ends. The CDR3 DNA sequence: TGTGCCAGCAACACCGGGGGACCCTACGAGCAGTACTTC. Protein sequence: CASNTGGPYEQYF.

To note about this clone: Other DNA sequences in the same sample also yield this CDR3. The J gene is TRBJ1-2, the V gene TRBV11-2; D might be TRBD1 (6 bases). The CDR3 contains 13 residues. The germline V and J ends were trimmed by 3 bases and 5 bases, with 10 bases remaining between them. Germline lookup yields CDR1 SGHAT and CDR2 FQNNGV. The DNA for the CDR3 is TGTGCCAGCAGCTTGGGGGGGGCATATGGCTACACCTTC. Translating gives CASSLGGAYGYTF.

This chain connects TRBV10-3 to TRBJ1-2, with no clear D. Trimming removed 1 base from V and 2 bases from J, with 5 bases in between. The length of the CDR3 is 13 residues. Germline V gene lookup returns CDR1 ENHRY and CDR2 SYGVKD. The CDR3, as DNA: TGTGCCATCAGTGAGTTCGAGAACTATGGCTACACCTTC. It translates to CAISEFENYGYTF.

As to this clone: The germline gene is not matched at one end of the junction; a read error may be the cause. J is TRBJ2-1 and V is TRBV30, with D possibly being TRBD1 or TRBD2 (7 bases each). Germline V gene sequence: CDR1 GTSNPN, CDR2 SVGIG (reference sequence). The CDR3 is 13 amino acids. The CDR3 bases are TGTGCCAGGAGGGAGGGGGCGTCGAATGAGCAGTTCTTC. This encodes CARREGASNEQFF.

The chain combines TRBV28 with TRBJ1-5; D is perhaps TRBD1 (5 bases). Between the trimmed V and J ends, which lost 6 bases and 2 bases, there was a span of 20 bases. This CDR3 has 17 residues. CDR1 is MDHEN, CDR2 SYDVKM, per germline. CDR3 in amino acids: CASSQHSGLSRNQPQHF. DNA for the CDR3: TGTGCCAGCAGCCAGCACTCAGGGTTATCGCGCAATCAGCCCCAGCATTTT.

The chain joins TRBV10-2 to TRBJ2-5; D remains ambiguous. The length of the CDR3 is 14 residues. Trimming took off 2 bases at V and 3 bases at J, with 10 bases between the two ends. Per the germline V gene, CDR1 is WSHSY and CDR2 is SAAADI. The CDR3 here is CASSEIAKEETQYF. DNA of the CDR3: TGCGCCAGCAGTGAGATAGCTAAAGAAGAGACCCAGTACTTC.

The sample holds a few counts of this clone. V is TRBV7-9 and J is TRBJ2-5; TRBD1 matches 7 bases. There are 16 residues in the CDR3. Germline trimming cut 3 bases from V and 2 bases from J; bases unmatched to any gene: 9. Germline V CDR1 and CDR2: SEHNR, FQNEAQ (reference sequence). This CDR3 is CASSFPSRDSQETQYF. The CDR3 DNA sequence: TGTGCCAGCAGCTTCCCATCCCGGGACAGTCAAGAGACCCAGTACTTC.

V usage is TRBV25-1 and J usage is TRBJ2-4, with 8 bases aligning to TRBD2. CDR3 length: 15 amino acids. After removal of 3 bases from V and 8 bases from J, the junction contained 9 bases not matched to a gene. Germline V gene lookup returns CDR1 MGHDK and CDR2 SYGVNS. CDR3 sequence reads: CASSDGGLAGDIQYF. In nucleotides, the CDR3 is TGTGCCAGCAGTGACGGAGGACTAGCAGGAGACATTCAGTACTTC.

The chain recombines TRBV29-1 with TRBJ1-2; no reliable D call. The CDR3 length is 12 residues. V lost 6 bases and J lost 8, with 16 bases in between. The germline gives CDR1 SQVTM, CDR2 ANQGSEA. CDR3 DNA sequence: TGCAGCGTCGGCCGTGGGGAGGGAGGCTACACCTTC. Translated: CSVGRGEGGYTF.